The TCR beta chain described here comes from a study of glioma-infiltrating T cells. TCR alpha and beta CDR3 regions were amplified from RNA using iRepertoire nested multiplex PCR. Tissue mRNA or PBMC total RNA, roughly 85-450 ng, went into one-step reverse transcription and amplification. TCRdb ran MiXCR on the multiplex PCR reads and lists one entry per CDR3 protein. In the table there are under 150,000 distinct CDR3 sequences, 20% to 25% of which are singletons. The CDR3 extends over 14 amino acids. CDR1 and CDR2 from the germline V gene are SNHLY and FYNNEI. Deletions cut 7 bases from V and 2 bases from J, with 14 bases between. This clonotype was detected only a few times.

The sequence was obtained from a human donor with low-grade glioma or glioblastoma, undergoing nonglioma brain surgery, or in good health (not recorded which). The chain joins TRBV2 to TRBJ2-5, with D possibly called TRBD1 or TRBD2 (5 bases each). The sequenced sample consisted of glioma tissue, nonneoplastic brain tissue, or PBMCs (not recorded which). DNA for the CDR3: TGTGCCAGCATTGTGGGACGGCTACAAGAGACCCAGTACTTC. Translation gives CASIVGRLQETQYF.